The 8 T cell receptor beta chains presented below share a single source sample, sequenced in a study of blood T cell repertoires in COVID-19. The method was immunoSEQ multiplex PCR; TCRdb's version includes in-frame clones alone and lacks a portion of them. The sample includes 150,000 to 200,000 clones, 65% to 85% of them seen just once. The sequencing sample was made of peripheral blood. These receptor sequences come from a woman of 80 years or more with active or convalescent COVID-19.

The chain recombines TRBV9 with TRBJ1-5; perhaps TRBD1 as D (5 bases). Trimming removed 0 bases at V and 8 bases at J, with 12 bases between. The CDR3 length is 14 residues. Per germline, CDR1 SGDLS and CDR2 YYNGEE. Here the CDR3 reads CASSVAGGREPQHF. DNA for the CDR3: TGTGCCAGCAGCGTAGCTGGGGGGAGGGAGCCCCAGCATTTT.

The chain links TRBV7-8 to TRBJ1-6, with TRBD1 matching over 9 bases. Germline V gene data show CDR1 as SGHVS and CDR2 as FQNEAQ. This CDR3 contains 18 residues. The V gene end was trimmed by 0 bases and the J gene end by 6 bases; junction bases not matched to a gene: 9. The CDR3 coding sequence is TGTGCCAGCAGCTTAGCGATTAGAGGGACAGGGCTTAATTCACCCCTCCACTTT. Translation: CASSLAIRGTGLNSPLHF.

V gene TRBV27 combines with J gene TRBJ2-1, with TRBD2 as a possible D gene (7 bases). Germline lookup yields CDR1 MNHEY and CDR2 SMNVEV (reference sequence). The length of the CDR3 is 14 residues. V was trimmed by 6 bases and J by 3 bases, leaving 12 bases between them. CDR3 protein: CASSPGGFYNEQFF. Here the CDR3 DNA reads TGTGCCAGCAGCCCGGGGGGCTTCTACAATGAGCAGTTCTTC.

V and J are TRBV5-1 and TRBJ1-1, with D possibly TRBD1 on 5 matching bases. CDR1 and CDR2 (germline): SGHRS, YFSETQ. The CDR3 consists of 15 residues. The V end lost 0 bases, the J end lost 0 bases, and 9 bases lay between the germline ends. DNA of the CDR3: TGCGCCAGCAGCTTGGGGGGGACTATGAACACTGAAGCTTTCTTT. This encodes CASSLGGTMNTEAFF.

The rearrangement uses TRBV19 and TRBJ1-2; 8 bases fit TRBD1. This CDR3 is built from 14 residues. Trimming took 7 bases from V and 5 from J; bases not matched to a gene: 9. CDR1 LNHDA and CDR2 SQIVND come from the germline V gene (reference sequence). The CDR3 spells CASMRQGAGYGYTF. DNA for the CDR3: TGTGCCAGTATGAGGCAGGGGGCAGGGTATGGCTACACCTTC.

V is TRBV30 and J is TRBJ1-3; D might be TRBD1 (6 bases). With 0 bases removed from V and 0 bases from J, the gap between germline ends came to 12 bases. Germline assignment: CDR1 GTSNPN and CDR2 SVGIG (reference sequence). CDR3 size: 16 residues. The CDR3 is CAWSVRDMNSGNTIYF. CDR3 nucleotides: TGTGCCTGGAGTGTACGGGACATGAACTCTGGAAACACCATATATTTT.

The CDR3 sequence: CASSQQENTEAFF. The DNA of the CDR3 is TGTGCCAGCAGTCAACAGGAAAACACTGAAGCTTTCTTT. The V call is TRBV6-2 or TRBV6-3, the J call TRBJ1-1; D possibly corresponds to TRBD1 (5 bases). Germline-derived CDR1 and CDR2 are MNHEY and SVGEGT. The CDR3 totals 13 residues. The ends were cut back, 5 bases at V and 2 bases at J, with 9 bases in the middle.

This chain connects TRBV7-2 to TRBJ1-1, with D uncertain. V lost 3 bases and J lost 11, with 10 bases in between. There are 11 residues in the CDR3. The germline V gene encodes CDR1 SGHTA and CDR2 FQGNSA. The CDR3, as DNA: TGTGCCAGCAGCTTTTCAATAGAGGCTTTCTTT. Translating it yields CASSFSIEAFF.